This T cell receptor (beta chain) was sequenced in a study of PD-L1 blockade in urothelial cancer. The repertoire was sequenced with immunoSEQ multiplex PCR; TCRdb's copy has only in-frame clones and lacks some. Altogether some 53,000 clones are present, 77% being singletons, with the ten largest covering approximately 4%. This receptor was identified in a man between 65 and 80 years old with urothelial cancer. The input for sequencing was PBMCs, taken around atezolizumab (anti-PD-L1) treatment.

The CDR3 coding sequence is TGTGCCAGCAGCCGGAACAGGGCGGGTCAGCCCCAGCATTTT. Residues: CASSRNRAGQPQHF. V and J are TRBV7-2 and TRBJ1-5, with D possibly being TRBD1 (6 bases). This CDR3 spans 14 amino acids. Germline assignment: CDR1 SGHTA and CDR2 FQGNSA. V dropped 5 bases and J dropped 6 bases, with 14 bases sitting between them.